This TCR beta chain was captured by sequencing in a study of cytomegalovirus exposure and HLA in healthy donors. In the case of this clone: Its antigen is unknown.

Study conclusions and caveats: Analysis was carried out at a later point, and it linked a missense DCLRE1C variant to TCR beta V- and J-gene trimming. Some segments of the V type, notably TRBV6-2 and TRBV6-3, were excluded as indistinguishable. Fewer N-insertions than the approximately 700-donor mean were reportedly shown by an Asian-associated ancestry cluster in a later analysis. For most TCR sequences rarity was the rule, although some public TCRs occurred in many donors.

With 0 bases removed from V and 12 bases from J, the gap between germline ends came to 10 bases. Germline V CDR1 and CDR2: SGHDT, YYEEEE. This CDR3 region has 12 residues. PCR amplification relied on 60 Vbeta primers (plus 13 Jbeta primers). Assay used: immunoSEQ multiplex PCR; TCRdb lists only in-frame clones, some missing. The sample has under 150,000 clones; 63% are singletons. The V gene is TRBV5-6, the J gene TRBJ2-1, with D hard to call. Specimen: PBMCs. The receptor comes from a man aged 35-49 years in good health and CMV-seropositive. CDR3 DNA sequence: TGTGCCAGCAGCTTGGGGCCGGGTTCGCAGTTCTTC. Amino acids: CASSLGPGSQFF.